The entry below describes one T cell receptor beta chain. Its antigen is not identified. J lost 4 bases, V lost 1 base, and 9 bases had no gene match. The CDR3 sequence is 16 residues long. Germline lookup yields CDR1 SGHTA and CDR2 FQGNSA. Profiled with immunoSEQ multiplex PCR; TCRdb holds only in-frame clones, not every one. The sample gives around 150,000 clones, 92% of which show up once; roughly 3.3% is in the top ten. This entry belongs to a study of T cell responses to AZD1222 COVID-19 vaccine. Study results and limitations: Spike was spanned by vaccine-associated CD4 TCRs, with dominance at 160-218 and 743-854.

The sequences come from peripheral blood, collected 28 days after the second AZD1222 dose. This clonotype originated in an adult who received the AZD1222 COVID-19 vaccine. The chain links TRBV7-2 to TRBJ2-5, with 7 bases fitting TRBD2. The CDR3 is CASSLGGTAGAETQYF. The CDR3 DNA sequence: TGTGCCAGCAGCTTAGGGGGGACGGCGGGAGCAGAGACCCAGTACTTC.